This T cell receptor beta chain was sequenced in a study of blood T cell repertoires in COVID-19. Only in-frame clones appear in the TCRdb table, and some are missing; sequencing was by immunoSEQ multiplex PCR. Here the sample spans approximately 71,000 clones, approximately 88% being singletons. Trimming took 5 bases from V and 0 from J, leaving 21 bases between them. Germline values: CDR1 SEHNR, CDR2 FQNEAQ (reference sequence). The CDR3 covers 18 residues. This TCR was recovered from a human donor in a cohort sampled during active COVID-19. The V call is TRBV7-9, the J call TRBJ2-3; D is undetermined. Sample: peripheral blood. CDR3 DNA sequence: TGTGCCAGCAGCCCTTCACCCCGGCCGCAGACTAGCACAGATACGCAGTATTTT. Residues: CASSPSPRPQTSTDTQYF.